Below, 32 T cell receptor beta chains from the same sample are listed, as sequenced in a study of memory CD4+ T cells and cytomegalovirus serostatus. Using immunoSEQ multiplex PCR, the repertoire was profiled, and TCRdb retains in-frame clones only, with some absent. The table shows about 64,000 clones, with roughly three quarters occurring only once. Single viable CD3+CD4+CD8-CD45RO+ cells were sorted as the memory CD4+ T cells. Sequencing was done on a sample of memory CD4+ T cells from blood. These receptors were obtained from an adult in good health and CMV-seronegative.

This clone showed up just a few times. The chain employs TRBV6-1 and TRBJ1-1, with 10 bases matching TRBD1. The CDR3 totals 13 residues. Germline CDR1 reads MNHNS; CDR2 reads SASEGT. Germline trimming cut 8 bases from V and 5 bases from J; bases unmatched to any gene: 5. The CDR3 DNA is TGTGCCAGCCAGGGACAGGGGCTGACTGAAGCTTTCTTT. Amino acids: CASQGQGLTEAFF.

V and J are TRBV6-6 and TRBJ1-1, with TRBD1 identical over 9 bases. The CDR3 consists of 15 residues. From germline, CDR1 is MNHNY and CDR2 SVGAGI (reference sequence). Trimming cost V 2 bases and J 9 bases; bases outside gene matches: 10. CDR3 sequence reads: CASSYPGQGGQKAFF. DNA for the CDR3: TGTGCCAGCAGTTACCCGGGACAGGGCGGCCAAAAAGCTTTCTTT.

This chain links TRBV7-9 with TRBJ1-2, with 7 positions matching TRBD1. Germline assignment: CDR1 SEHNR and CDR2 FQNEAQ (reference sequence). Unmatched junction bases numbered 9, after V lost 5 bases and J lost 3 bases. The CDR3 is 15 residues long. CDR3 nucleotides: TGTGCCAGCAGCCTTTACGGGACAGTGGACTATGGCTACACCTTC. Amino acid sequence: CASSLYGTVDYGYTF. Filled out from reference TRBV7-9 and TRBJ1-2, the complete variable domain reads DTGVSQNPRHKITKRGQNVTFRCDPISEHNRLYWYRQTLGQGPEFLTYFQNEAQLEKSRLLSDRFSAERPKGSFSTLEIQRTEQGDSAMYLCASSLYGTVDYGYTFGSGTRLTVV.

The chain links TRBV11-2 to TRBJ1-5; no reliable D call. Germline V gives CDR1 SGHAT, CDR2 FQNNGV. The CDR3 has 14 residues. Trimming left V 1 base short and J 3 bases short, with 7 bases between. The CDR3: CASSLGSNNQPQHF. The CDR3, as DNA: TGTGCCAGCAGCTTAGGCAGCAACAATCAGCCCCAGCATTTT.

In its sample, this clone was seen once. V is TRBV2 and J is TRBJ2-3, with no clear D. The CDR3 consists of 13 residues. V was trimmed by 4 bases and J by 0 bases, leaving 5 bases between them. Germline V gives CDR1 SNHLY, CDR2 FYNNEI. CDR3 coding DNA: TGTGCCAGCAGTGTTTGGAGCACAGATACGCAGTATTTT. It yields the protein CASSVWSTDTQYF.

The chain links TRBV18 to TRBJ1-2; 7 nucleotides agree with TRBD1. With V trimmed by 6 bases and J by 0 bases, 4 bases remained unmatched. From germline, CDR1 is KGHSH and CDR2 LQKENI. The CDR3 runs 14 residues. As DNA, the CDR3 is TGTGCCAGCTCCGAACAGGGGACTAACTATGGCTACACCTTC. Encoded protein: CASSEQGTNYGYTF. Complete variable domain (other parts from reference TRBV18 and TRBJ1-2): NAGVMQNPRHLVRRRGQEARLRCSPMKGHSHVYWYRQLPEEGLKFMVYLQKENIIDESGMPKERFSAEFPKEGPSILRIQQVVRGDSAAYFCASSEQGTNYGYTFGSGTRLTVV.

Worth noting for this clone: Other nucleotide sequences in the sample specify the same CDR3. In nucleotides, the CDR3 is TGTGCCAGCAGCCGGACAGGGAAAGGCTACACCTTC. Amino acids: CASSRTGKGYTF. The rearrangement links TRBV27 to TRBJ1-2; 8 bases align to TRBD1. CDR3 size: 12 residues. Germline values: CDR1 MNHEY, CDR2 SMNVEV (reference sequence). V trimming: 6 bases; J trimming: 8 bases; junction bases outside the gene matches: 5.

In its sample, this clone was seen a few times. This chain uses TRBV27 with TRBJ2-7; TRBD2 matches at 14 bases. The CDR3 loop spans 16 amino acids. Trimming removed 6 bases from V and 4 bases from J; junction bases left unmatched: 8. CDR1 is MNHEY, CDR2 SMNVEV, per germline (reference sequence). The DNA of the CDR3 is TGTGCCAGCAGAATGGGACTAGCGGGAGTCTATTACGAGCAGTACTTC. It specifies CASRMGLAGVYYEQYF.

The rearrangement links TRBV30 to TRBJ2-1; 14 bases are a match to TRBD2. The CDR3 length is 17 residues. The ends lost 6 bases at V and 0 bases at J; junction bases unmatched: 7. Germline V gene lookup returns CDR1 GTSNPN and CDR2 SVGIG (reference sequence). In nucleotides, the CDR3 is TGTGCCTGTGACCCGGGACTAGCGGGAGTCTCCTACAATGAGCAGTTCTTC. It encodes CACDPGLAGVSYNEQFF. Full variable domain (outside the CDR3, taken from reference TRBV30 and TRBJ2-1): SQTIHQWPATLVQPVGSPLSLECTVEGTSNPNLYWYRQAAGRGLQLLFYSVGIGQISSEVPQNLSASRPQDRQFILSSKKLLLSDSGFYLCACDPGLAGVSYNEQFFGPGTRLTVL.

The rearrangement links TRBV6-5 to TRBJ2-2; no clear D gene. This CDR3 is built from 11 residues. The V end lost 8 bases, the J end lost 9 bases, and 10 bases lay between the germline ends. The V gene's germline CDR1 is MNHEY and CDR2 SVGAGI. The CDR3 sequence: CASSDARELFF. The CDR3 bases are TGTGCCAGCTCCGATGCCAGGGAGCTGTTTTTT.

The rearrangement joins TRBV5-1 to TRBJ2-1; 8 bases line up with TRBD1. Germline CDR1 reads SGHRS; CDR2 reads YFSETQ. J was trimmed by 4 bases and V by 3 bases; bases with no gene match: 6. The length of the CDR3 is 15 residues. The CDR3 nucleotides are TGCGCCAGCAGCTCCGGACAGGGTTATTACAATGAGCAGTTCTTC. Translating gives CASSSGQGYYNEQFF.

This chain links TRBV12-5 with TRBJ2-3, with a tentative D call TRBD1 (6 bases). The V and J ends lost 6 bases and 3 bases respectively, with 10 bases between them. This CDR3 region has 13 residues. CDR1 LGHNT and CDR2 FRNRAP come from the germline V gene. DNA of the CDR3: TGTGCTAGTGGCTCCCAGGGGACAGATACGCAGTATTTT. Translated, it gives CASGSQGTDTQYF.

The CDR3 region is CASSQASGSTGELFF. The CDR3 DNA is TGTGCCAGCAGCCAAGCATCGGGGAGCACCGGGGAGCTGTTTTTT. The chain is built from TRBV14 and TRBJ2-2, with a possible D match to TRBD2 (5 bases). Germline V gene lookup returns CDR1 SGHDN and CDR2 FVKESK. V was clipped by 1 base and J by 4 bases, with 10 bases between them. The CDR3 is 15 residues long.

The chain is built from TRBV18 and TRBJ1-6; a possible D gene is TRBD1 (5 bases). Trimming removed 1 base at V and 12 bases at J, with 7 bases between. The CDR3 length is 12 residues. From germline, CDR1 is KGHSH and CDR2 LQKENI. The CDR3 spells CASSPRGEPLHF. DNA of the CDR3: TGTGCCAGCTCACCACGGGGGGAACCCCTCCACTTT. The full variable domain, rest sourced from reference TRBV18 and TRBJ1-6, is NAGVMQNPRHLVRRRGQEARLRCSPMKGHSHVYWYRQLPEEGLKFMVYLQKENIIDESGMPKERFSAEFPKEGPSILRIQQVVRGDSAAYFCASSPRGEPLHFGNGTRLTVT.

This chain joins TRBV6-1 and TRBJ2-3; D is uncertain. The V gene's germline CDR1 is MNHNS and CDR2 SASEGT. CDR3 length: 12 residues. With 1 base removed from V and 14 bases from J, the gap between germline ends came to 13 bases. CDR3 coding DNA: TGTGCCAGCAGTGAAGTCGGTAGGGATCCGTATTTT. It translates to CASSEVGRDPYF.

Only one count was recorded for this clone. The V gene is TRBV19, the J gene TRBJ2-2, with TRBD1 matching over 11 bases. Germline assignment: CDR1 LNHDA and CDR2 SQIVND (reference sequence). CDR3 length: 16 amino acids. V lost 5 bases and J lost 6; bases outside the gene matches: 8. Here the CDR3 reads CASSSGDRGIAGELFF. DNA of the CDR3: TGTGCCAGTAGTTCCGGGGACAGGGGGATCGCCGGGGAGCTGTTTTTT.

The V and J genes are TRBV19 and TRBJ1-5; 9 bases agree with TRBD1. V lost 10 bases, J lost 9 bases, and 10 bases stayed unmatched. The CDR3 covers 13 residues. Per germline, CDR1 LNHDA and CDR2 SQIVND (reference sequence). DNA for the CDR3: TGTGCCACGACCCCGGGACAGGGACTGCCCCAGCATTTT. This encodes CATTPGQGLPQHF.

The chain recombines TRBV2 with TRBJ1-1; D is ambiguous. CDR1 and CDR2 from the germline V gene are SNHLY and FYNNEI. V was cut by 6 bases and J by 1 base, with 12 bases left in between. The length of the CDR3 is 14 residues. CDR3 protein: CASREDGRNTEAFF. Written as DNA, the CDR3 is TGTGCCAGCAGGGAGGACGGGAGGAACACTGAAGCTTTCTTT. Complete variable domain (other parts from reference TRBV2 and TRBJ1-1): EPEVTQTPSHQVTQMGQEVILRCVPISNHLYFYWYRQILGQKVEFLVSFYNNEISEKSEIFDDQFSVERPDGSNFTLKIRSTKLEDSAMYFCASREDGRNTEAFFGQGTRLTVV.

The CDR3 region is CAWSVQGPSEAFF. The CDR3 DNA follows: TGTGCCTGGAGTGTACAGGGGCCCAGCGAAGCTTTCTTT. The chain employs TRBV30 and TRBJ1-1; 7 bases align to TRBD1. Germline trimming cut 0 bases from V and 8 bases from J; bases unmatched to any gene: 6. CDR1 is GTSNPN and CDR2 is SVGIG in the germline V gene (reference sequence). This CDR3 has 13 residues.

This chain uses TRBV28 with TRBJ2-1; 7 bases agree with TRBD2. The germline gives CDR1 MDHEN, CDR2 SYDVKM. V lost 8 bases and J lost 4; bases outside the gene matches: 8. The CDR3 extends over 14 amino acids. The CDR3 protein is CASRGPSGYNEQFF. The DNA for the CDR3 is TGTGCCAGCCGAGGGCCTAGCGGTTACAATGAGCAGTTCTTC.

The chain couples TRBV5-4 to TRBJ2-1, with 8 positions matching TRBD2. The CDR3 consists of 15 residues. V was clipped by 4 bases and J by 5 bases; unmatched bases: 8. The germline CDR1 and CDR2 sequences are SGHNT and YYREEE (reference sequence). DNA of the CDR3: TGTGCCAGCAGCCCCGCCGGGACTAGGGACAATGAGCAGTTCTTC. Its translation: CASSPAGTRDNEQFF.

The rearrangement links TRBV7-2 to TRBJ1-4; tentative D call: TRBD1 (6 bases). Germline V lookup: CDR1 SGHTA, CDR2 FQGNSA. V lost 1 base, J lost 8 bases, and 14 bases lay in between. The CDR3 sequence is 15 residues long. Here the CDR3 reads CASSLEGGGKEKLFF. In DNA, the CDR3 is TGTGCCAGCAGCTTAGAGGGGGGAGGCAAGGAAAAACTGTTTTTT.

The CDR3 sequence: CASSLGGQGNTEAFF. The CDR3, as DNA: TGCGCCAGCAGCTTGGGGGGACAGGGGAACACTGAAGCTTTCTTT. The chain is built from TRBV5-1 and TRBJ1-1; TRBD1 agrees at 9 bases. Germline assignment: CDR1 SGHRS and CDR2 YFSETQ. There are 15 residues in the CDR3. V shed 0 bases, J shed 1 base, and the junction held 1 base outside the gene matches. Looking up the rest from reference TRBV5-1 and TRBJ1-1 gives the full variable domain: KAGVTQTPRYLIKTRGQQVTLSCSPISGHRSVSWYQQTPGQGLQFLFEYFSETQRNKGNFPGRFSGRQFSNSRSEMNVSTLELGDSALYLCASSLGGQGNTEAFFGQGTRLTVV.

The genes are TRBV11-3 and TRBJ1-1; no definite D call. There are 13 residues in the CDR3. Germline lookup yields CDR1 SGHNT and CDR2 YENEEA. V lost 3 bases, J lost 5 bases, and 10 bases lay in between. CDR3 coding DNA: TGTGCCAGCAGCTTTTCTCCCACGACTGAAGCTTTCTTT. As protein: CASSFSPTTEAFF.

The chain joins TRBV18 to TRBJ2-7, with TRBD2 matching over 9 bases. The CDR3 is 16 residues long. The V gene's germline CDR1 is KGHSH and CDR2 LQKENI. V gave up 3 bases and J gave up 5 bases; unmatched junction bases: 11. DNA of the CDR3: TGTGCCAGCTCACCTAGTGGTCTAGCGGGGAGGGACGAGCAGTACTTC. This translates into CASSPSGLAGRDEQYF.

The chain is built from TRBV9 and TRBJ1-1, with 9 nucleotides matching TRBD1. CDR3 size: 13 residues. Germline CDR1 SGDLS, CDR2 YYNGEE. J was trimmed by 8 bases and V by 2 bases; bases with no gene match: 4. CDR3 DNA: TGTGCCAGCAGCGTGACAGGGGGATTAGAAGCTTTCTTT. This codes for CASSVTGGLEAFF.

The gene calls are TRBV6-5 and TRBJ1-1, with D perhaps TRBD1 (6 bases). Germline V CDR1 and CDR2: MNHEY, SVGAGI. Trimming stripped 4 bases from V and 5 bases from J, with 17 bases between. This CDR3 has 15 amino acids. The CDR3 spells CASSSTTGLGTEAFF. In DNA form, the CDR3 reads TGTGCCAGCAGTTCTACGACAGGTCTCGGGACTGAAGCTTTCTTT.

The genes are TRBV9 and TRBJ2-5; D unclear. Germline V lookup: CDR1 SGDLS, CDR2 YYNGEE. The CDR3 totals 13 residues. Trimming removed 0 bases from V and 1 base from J, with 4 bases in between. As DNA, the CDR3 is TGTGCCAGCAGCGTAGCTGCCCAAGAGACCCAGTACTTC. It yields the protein CASSVAAQETQYF.

The V call is TRBV7-8, the J call TRBJ1-6, with D perhaps TRBD1 (5 bases). V lost 5 bases, J lost 9 bases, and 20 bases lay in between. The germline V gene has CDR1 SGHVS and CDR2 FQNEAQ. The CDR3 extends over 16 amino acids. This chain's CDR3 is CASSPGTLAQGSPLHF. The CDR3 coding sequence is TGTGCCAGCAGCCCCGGGACTCTGGCTCAGGGTTCACCCCTCCACTTT.

The rearrangement links TRBV5-1 to TRBJ1-4; D is unclear. Trimming removed 1 base from V and 0 bases from J, with 4 bases in between. This CDR3 region has 14 residues. The germline V gene encodes CDR1 SGHRS and CDR2 YFSETQ. The CDR3 region has the DNA TGCGCCAGCAGCTTGCTCTCAACTAATGAAAAACTGTTTTTT. Translation gives CASSLLSTNEKLFF.

V is TRBV28 and J is TRBJ2-2; D gene uncertain. The CDR3 consists of 16 residues. The V gene lost 1 base and the J gene lost 1 base, with 10 bases spanning the gap. Germline V gene sequence: CDR1 MDHEN, CDR2 SYDVKM. The CDR3 loop is CASSLLDTWNTGELFF. The CDR3 coding sequence is TGTGCCAGCAGTTTATTAGACACCTGGAACACCGGGGAGCTGTTTTTT. Full variable domain (missing parts from reference TRBV28 and TRBJ2-2): DVKVTQSSRYLVKRTGEKVFLECVQDMDHENMFWYRQDPGLGLRLIYFSYDVKMKEKGDIPEGYSVSREKKERFSLILESASTNQTSMYLCASSLLDTWNTGELFFGEGSRLTVL.

This chain connects TRBV14 to TRBJ2-7; the match to TRBD2 covers 8 bases. V lost 6 bases to trimming and J lost 6 bases; unmatched junction nucleotides: 10. The CDR3 has 14 residues. From germline, CDR1 is SGHDN and CDR2 FVKESK. The CDR3 reads CASRGVGSGSEQYF. Here the CDR3 DNA reads TGTGCCAGCAGGGGAGTGGGGAGCGGGAGCGAGCAGTACTTC.